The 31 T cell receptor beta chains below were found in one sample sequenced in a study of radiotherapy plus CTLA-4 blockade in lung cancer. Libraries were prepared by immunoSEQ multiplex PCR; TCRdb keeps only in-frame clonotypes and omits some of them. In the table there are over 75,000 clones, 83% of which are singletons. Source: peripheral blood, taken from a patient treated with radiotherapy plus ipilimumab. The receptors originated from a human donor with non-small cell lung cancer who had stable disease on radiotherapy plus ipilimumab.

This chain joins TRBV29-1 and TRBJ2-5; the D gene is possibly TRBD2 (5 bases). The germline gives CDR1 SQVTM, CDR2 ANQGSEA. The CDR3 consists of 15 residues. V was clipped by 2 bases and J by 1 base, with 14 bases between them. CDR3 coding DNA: TGCAGCGTTGAACCGCGGGCTGGAGGCCAAGAGACCCAGTACTTC. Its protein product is CSVEPRAGGQETQYF.

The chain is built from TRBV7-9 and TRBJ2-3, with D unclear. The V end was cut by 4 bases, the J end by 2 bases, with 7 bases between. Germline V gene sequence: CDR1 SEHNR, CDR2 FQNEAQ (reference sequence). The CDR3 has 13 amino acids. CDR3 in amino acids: CASSYFDTDTQYF. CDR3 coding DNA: TGTGCCAGCAGCTACTTTGACACAGATACGCAGTATTTT.

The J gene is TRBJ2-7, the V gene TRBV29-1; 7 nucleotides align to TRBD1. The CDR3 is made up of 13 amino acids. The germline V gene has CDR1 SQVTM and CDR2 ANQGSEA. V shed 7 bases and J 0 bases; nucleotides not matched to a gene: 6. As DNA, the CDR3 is TGCAGCGCAAGGGACAGCAGCTCCTACGAGCAGTACTTC. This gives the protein CSARDSSSYEQYF.

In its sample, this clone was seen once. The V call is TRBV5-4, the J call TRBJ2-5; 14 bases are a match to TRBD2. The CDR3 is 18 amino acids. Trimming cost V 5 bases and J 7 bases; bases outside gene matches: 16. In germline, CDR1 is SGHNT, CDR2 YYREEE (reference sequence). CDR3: CASRETRTSGRHVGTQYF. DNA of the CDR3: TGTGCCAGCAGGGAGACGAGGACTAGCGGGAGGCATGTTGGGACCCAGTACTTC.

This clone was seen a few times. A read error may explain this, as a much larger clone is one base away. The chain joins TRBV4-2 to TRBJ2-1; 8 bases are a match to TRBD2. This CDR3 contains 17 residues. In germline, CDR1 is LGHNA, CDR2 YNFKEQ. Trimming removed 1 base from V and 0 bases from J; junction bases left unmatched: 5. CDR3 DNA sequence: TGTGCCAGCAGCCAAGTTGAAGGGACTAGCTCCTACAATGAGCAGTTCTTC. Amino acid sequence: CASSQVEGTSSYNEQFF.

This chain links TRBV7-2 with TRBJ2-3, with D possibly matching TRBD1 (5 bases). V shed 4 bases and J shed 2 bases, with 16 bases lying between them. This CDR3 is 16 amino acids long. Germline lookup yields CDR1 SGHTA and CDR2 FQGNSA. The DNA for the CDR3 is TGTGCCAGCAGCTCTGGACAAAATCTTTTCACAGATACGCAGTATTTT. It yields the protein CASSSGQNLFTDTQYF. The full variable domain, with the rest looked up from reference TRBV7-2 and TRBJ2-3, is GAGVSQSPSNKVTEKGKDVELRCDPISGHTALYWYRQSLGQGLEFLIYFQGNSAPDKSGLPSDRFSAERTGGSVSTLTIQRTQQEDSAVYLCASSSGQNLFTDTQYFGPGTRLTVL.

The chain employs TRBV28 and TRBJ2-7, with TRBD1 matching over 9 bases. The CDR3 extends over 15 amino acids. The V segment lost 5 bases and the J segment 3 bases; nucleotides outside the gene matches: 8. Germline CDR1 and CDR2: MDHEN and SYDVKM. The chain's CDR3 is CASSPSGTGIYEQYF. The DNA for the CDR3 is TGTGCCAGCAGTCCCTCCGGGACAGGGATCTACGAGCAGTACTTC.

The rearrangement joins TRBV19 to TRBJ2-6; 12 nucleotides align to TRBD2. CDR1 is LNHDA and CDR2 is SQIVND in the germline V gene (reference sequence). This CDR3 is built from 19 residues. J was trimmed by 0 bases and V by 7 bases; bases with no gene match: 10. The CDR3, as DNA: TGTGCCAGTAACCCGGCGACTAGCGGGGGTGTCTCTGGGGCCAACGTCCTGACTTTC. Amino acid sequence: CASNPATSGGVSGANVLTF.

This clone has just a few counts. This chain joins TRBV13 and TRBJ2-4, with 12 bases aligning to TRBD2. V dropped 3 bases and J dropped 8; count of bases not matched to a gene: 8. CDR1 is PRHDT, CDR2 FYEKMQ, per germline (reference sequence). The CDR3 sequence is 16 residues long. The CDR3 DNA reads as TGTGCCAGCAGCTTTACGACTAGCGGGAGACGCGACATTCAGTACTTC. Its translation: CASSFTTSGRRDIQYF. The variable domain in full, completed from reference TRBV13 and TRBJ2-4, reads AAGVIQSPRHLIKEKRETATLKCYPIPRHDTVYWYQQGPGQDPQFLISFYEKMQSDKGSIPDRFSAQQFSDYHSELNMSSLELGDSALYFCASSFTTSGRRDIQYFGAGTRLSVL.

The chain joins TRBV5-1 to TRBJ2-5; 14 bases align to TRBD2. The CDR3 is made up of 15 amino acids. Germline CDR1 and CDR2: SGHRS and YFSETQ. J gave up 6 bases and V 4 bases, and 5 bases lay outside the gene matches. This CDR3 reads CASSPTSGGAQTQYF. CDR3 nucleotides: TGCGCCAGCAGCCCGACTAGCGGGGGGGCGCAGACCCAGTACTTC.

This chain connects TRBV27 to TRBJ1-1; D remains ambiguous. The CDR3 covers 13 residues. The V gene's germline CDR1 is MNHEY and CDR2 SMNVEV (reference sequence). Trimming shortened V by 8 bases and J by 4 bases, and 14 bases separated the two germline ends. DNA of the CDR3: TGTGCCAGCCGAGCTTCCCCGGGCACTGAAGCTTTCTTT. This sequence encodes CASRASPGTEAFF.

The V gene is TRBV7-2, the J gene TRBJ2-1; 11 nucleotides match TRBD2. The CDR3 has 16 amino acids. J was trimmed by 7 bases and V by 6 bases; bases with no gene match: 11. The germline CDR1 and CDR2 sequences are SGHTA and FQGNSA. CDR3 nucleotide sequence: TGTGCCAGCAGTCCTCTAGCGGGGGGCCAAAGTAATGAGCAGTTCTTC. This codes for CASSPLAGGQSNEQFF.

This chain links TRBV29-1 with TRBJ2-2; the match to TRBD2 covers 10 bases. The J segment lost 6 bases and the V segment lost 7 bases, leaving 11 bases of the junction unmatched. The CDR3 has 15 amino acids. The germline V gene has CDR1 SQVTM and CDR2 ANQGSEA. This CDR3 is CSGLTSGIASGELFF. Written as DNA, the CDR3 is TGCAGCGGCTTAACTAGCGGGATCGCCTCCGGGGAGCTGTTTTTT.

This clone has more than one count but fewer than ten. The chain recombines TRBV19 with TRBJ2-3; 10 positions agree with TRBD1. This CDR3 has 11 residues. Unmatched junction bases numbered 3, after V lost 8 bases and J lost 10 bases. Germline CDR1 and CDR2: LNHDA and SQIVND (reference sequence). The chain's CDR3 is CASLDRGAQYF. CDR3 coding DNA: TGTGCCAGTTTGGACAGGGGGGCGCAGTATTTT.

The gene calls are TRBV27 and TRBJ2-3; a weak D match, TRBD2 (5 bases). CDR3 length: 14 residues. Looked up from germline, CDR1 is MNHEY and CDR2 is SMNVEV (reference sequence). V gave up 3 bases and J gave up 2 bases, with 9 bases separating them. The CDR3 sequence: CASSFRTATDTQYF. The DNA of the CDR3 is TGTGCCAGCAGTTTTAGGACTGCCACAGATACGCAGTATTTT.

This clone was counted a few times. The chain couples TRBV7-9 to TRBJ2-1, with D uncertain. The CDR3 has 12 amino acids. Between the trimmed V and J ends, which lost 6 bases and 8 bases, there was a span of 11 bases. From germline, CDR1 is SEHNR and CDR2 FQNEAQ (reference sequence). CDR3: CASSLVMDEQFF. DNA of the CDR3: TGTGCCAGCAGTTTGGTGATGGATGAGCAGTTCTTC.

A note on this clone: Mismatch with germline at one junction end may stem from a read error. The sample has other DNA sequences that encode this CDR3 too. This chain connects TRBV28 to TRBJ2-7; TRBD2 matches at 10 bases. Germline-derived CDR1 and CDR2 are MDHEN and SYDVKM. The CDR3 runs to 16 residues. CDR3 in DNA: TGCGCCAGCAGTTTATCGGGTAGCGGGAGGCGCTACGAGCAGTACTTC. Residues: CASSLSGSGRRYEQYF.

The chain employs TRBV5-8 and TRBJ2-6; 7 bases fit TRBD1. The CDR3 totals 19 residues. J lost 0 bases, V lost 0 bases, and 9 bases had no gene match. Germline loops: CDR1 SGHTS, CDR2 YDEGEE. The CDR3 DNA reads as TGTGCCAGCAGCTTGGCTCTGGGACAGTTAGACTCTGGGGCCAACGTCCTGACTTTC. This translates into CASSLALGQLDSGANVLTF.

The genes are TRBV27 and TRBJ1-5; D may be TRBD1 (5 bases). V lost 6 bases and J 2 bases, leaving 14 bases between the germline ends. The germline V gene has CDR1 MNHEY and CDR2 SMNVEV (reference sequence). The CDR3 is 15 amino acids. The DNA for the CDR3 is TGTGCCAGCAGACCAGGGAGAGGTGGCAATCAGCCCCAGCATTTT. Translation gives CASRPGRGGNQPQHF.

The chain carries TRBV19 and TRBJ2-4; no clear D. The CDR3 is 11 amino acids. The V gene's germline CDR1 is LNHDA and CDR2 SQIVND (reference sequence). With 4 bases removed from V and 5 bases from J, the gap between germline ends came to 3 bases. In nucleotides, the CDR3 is TGTGCCAGTAGTACCGAAAACATTCAGTACTTC. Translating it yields CASSTENIQYF.

CDR3 loop: CASSPRQARNEKLFF. The CDR3 DNA sequence: TGTGCCAGCTCACCCCGCCAAGCCCGAAATGAAAAACTGTTTTTT. The rearrangement joins TRBV18 to TRBJ1-4; no firm D call. The CDR3 has 15 amino acids. With 3 bases removed from V and 5 bases from J, the gap between germline ends came to 13 bases. Germline CDR1 is KGHSH and CDR2 is LQKENI.

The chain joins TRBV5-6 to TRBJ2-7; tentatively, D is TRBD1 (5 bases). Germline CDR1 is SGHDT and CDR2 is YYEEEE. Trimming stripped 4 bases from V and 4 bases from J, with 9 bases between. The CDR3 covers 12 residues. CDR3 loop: CASSVDKYEQYF. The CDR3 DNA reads TGTGCCAGCAGCGTGGACAAATACGAGCAGTACTTC.

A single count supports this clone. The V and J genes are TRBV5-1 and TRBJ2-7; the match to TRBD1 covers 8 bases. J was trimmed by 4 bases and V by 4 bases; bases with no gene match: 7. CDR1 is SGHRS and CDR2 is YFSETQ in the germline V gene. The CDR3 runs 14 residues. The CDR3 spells CASSRGQDTYEQYF. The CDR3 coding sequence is TGCGCCAGCAGCCGGGGACAGGATACTTACGAGCAGTACTTC.

The CDR3 coding sequence is TGTGCCTGGGGTTACAGTAATCCCTATAATTCACCCCTCCACTTT. Its translation: CAWGYSNPYNSPLHF. The chain links TRBV30 to TRBJ1-6, with unresolved D. V was shortened by 5 bases and J by 2 bases, with 13 bases between the two germline ends. Germline V gene sequence: CDR1 GTSNPN, CDR2 SVGIG (reference sequence). This CDR3 spans 15 amino acids.

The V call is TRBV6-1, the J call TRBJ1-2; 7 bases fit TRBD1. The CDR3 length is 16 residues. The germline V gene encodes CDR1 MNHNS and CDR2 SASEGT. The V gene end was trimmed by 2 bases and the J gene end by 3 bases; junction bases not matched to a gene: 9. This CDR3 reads CASSEPLTGWDYGYTF. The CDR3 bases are TGTGCCAGCAGTGAACCGTTGACAGGGTGGGACTATGGCTACACCTTC.

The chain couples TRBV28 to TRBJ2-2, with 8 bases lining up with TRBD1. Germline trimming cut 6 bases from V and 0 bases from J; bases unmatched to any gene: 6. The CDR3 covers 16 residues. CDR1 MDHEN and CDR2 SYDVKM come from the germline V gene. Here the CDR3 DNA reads TGTGCCAGCAGCGAACTGGGACAGGCGAACACCGGGGAGCTGTTTTTT. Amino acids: CASSELGQANTGELFF.

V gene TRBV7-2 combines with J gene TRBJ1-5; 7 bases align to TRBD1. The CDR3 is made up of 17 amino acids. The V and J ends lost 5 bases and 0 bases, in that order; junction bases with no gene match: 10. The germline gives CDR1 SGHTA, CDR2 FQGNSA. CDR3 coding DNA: TGTGCCAGCAGCGCACGACAGGGAGCCGTTAGCAATCAGCCCCAGCATTTT. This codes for CASSARQGAVSNQPQHF.

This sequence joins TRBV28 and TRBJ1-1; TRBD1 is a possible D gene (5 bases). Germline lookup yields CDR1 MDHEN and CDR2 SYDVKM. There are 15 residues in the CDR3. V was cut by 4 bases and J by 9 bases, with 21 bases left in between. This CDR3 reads CASSSGGNDRDQAFF. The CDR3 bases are TGTGCCAGCAGTTCCGGAGGTAACGACAGAGACCAAGCTTTCTTT.

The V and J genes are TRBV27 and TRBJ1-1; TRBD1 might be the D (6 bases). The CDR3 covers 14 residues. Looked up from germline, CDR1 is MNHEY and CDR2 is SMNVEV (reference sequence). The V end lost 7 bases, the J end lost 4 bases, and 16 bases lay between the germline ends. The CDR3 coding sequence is TGTGCCAGCATCAGAGGGGGGGTTTTCACTGAAGCTTTCTTT. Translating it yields CASIRGGVFTEAFF.

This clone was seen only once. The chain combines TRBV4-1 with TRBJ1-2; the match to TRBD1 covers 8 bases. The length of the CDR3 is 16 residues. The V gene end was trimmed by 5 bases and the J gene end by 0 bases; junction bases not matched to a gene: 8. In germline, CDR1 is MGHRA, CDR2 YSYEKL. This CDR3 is CASSSDRARANYGYTF. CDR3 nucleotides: TGCGCCAGCAGCTCGGACAGGGCGAGAGCTAACTATGGCTACACCTTC.

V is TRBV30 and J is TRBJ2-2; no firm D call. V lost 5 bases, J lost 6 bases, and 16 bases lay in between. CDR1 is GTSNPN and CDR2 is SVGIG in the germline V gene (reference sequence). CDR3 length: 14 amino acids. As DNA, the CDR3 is TGTGCCTGGGGGCGCGTGGGAATCGCCGGGGAGCTGTTTTTT. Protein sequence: CAWGRVGIAGELFF. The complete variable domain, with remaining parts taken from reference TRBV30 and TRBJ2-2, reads SQTIHQWPATLVQPVGSPLSLECTVEGTSNPNLYWYRQAAGRGLQLLFYSVGIGQISSEVPQNLSASRPQDRQFILSSKKLLLSDSGFYLCAWGRVGIAGELFFGEGSRLTVL.